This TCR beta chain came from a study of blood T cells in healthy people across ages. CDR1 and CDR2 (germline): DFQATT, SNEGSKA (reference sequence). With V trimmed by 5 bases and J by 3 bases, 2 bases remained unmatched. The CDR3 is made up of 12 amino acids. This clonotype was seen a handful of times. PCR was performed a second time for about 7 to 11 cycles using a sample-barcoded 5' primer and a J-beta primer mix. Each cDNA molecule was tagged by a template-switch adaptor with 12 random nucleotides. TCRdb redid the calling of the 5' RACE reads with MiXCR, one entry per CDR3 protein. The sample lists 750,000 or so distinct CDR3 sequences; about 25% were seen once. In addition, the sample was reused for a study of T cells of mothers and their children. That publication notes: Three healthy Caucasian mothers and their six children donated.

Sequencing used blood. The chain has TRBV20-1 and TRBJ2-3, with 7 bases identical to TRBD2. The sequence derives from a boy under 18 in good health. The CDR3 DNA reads TGCAGTGCTGGACTAGATACAGATACGCAGTATTTT. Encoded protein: CSAGLDTDTQYF.